This TCR beta chain came from a study of T cells in Graves' hyperthyroidism and ophthalmopathy. Notes on this clonotype: Its matching antigen is unknown.

CDR1 is SGHVS and CDR2 is FQNEAQ in the germline V gene. Trimming shortened V by 5 bases and J by 6 bases, and 19 bases separated the two germline ends. There are 15 residues in the CDR3. Amplified regions were TCR beta CDR3 sequences from RNA transcripts. The study used the HTBI primer set for a first-round RT-PCR of the TCR CDR3. TCRdb recomputed calls from the multiplex PCR reads with MiXCR, one row per CDR3 protein. Of some 510,000 distinct CDR3 sequences in the sample, around 20% are singletons; the top ten hold 26%. Study results and caveats: Ophthalmopathy was model-predicted a median approximately six months pre-onset.

The receptor comes from a young man with Graves' hyperthyroidism. The specimen was blood. This chain joins TRBV7-8 and TRBJ1-2; D is unclear. In nucleotides, the CDR3 is TGTGCCAGCAGCCCCCTCCGACCCGTTCCCGATGGCTACACCTTC. Protein: CASSPLRPVPDGYTF.